This TCR beta chain comes out of a study of blood T cells in healthy people across ages. The wider study: With template switching, about one barcoded beta molecule was captured per two T cells.

Donors were healthy Caucasian individuals from Russia aged roughly 6 to 95. Total RNA extracted from each sample amounted to at least 5.5 micrograms. The CDR3 runs 16 residues. The V end lost 0 bases, the J end lost 6 bases, and 14 bases lay between the germline ends. Germline V lookup: CDR1 SGHDN, CDR2 FVKESK. With a J-beta primer mix and a sample-barcoded 5' primer, a second PCR ran 7 to 11 cycles. TCRdb redid the calling of the 5' RACE reads with MiXCR, one entry per CDR3 protein. The repertoire consists of some 1 million distinct CDR3 sequences, with 35% to 55% occurring once and the leading ten covering 15% to 20%.

The material sequenced was blood. This TCR derives from a woman in her sixties or seventies in good health. The rearrangement joins TRBV14 to TRBJ1-4, with D possibly being TRBD1 (6 bases). The CDR3 region is CASSQDHRVWDEKLFF. CDR3 DNA sequence: TGTGCCAGCAGCCAAGATCACAGGGTCTGGGATGAAAAACTGTTTTTT.